This is a list of T cell receptor beta chains from one sample in a study of blood T cell repertoires in COVID-19. The data were produced by immunoSEQ multiplex PCR, yet TCRdb's version contains in-frame clones alone and is incomplete. The sample contains about 73,000 clones, roughly nine tenths of which appear only once. Sample: peripheral blood. The receptor source for this set is a woman younger than 35 with acute or convalescent COVID-19. The CDR3 runs from the conserved cysteine through the conserved F or W. A D gene is named only where the DNA matches it firmly. Clone size is stated in some rows and not others, as once, few, many or a class when expanded.

abundance	d_gene	len	v_gene	j_gene	CDR3aa	CDR3nt
NA	NA	14	TRBV7-9	TRBJ2-3	CASSLDTVTDTQYF	TGTGCCAGCAGCTTAGATACAGTCACAGATACGCAGTATTTT
NA	TRBD1	17	TRBV11-2	TRBJ1-2	CASSFTQNPQGNYGYTF	TGTGCCAGCAGCTTTACTCAAAACCCACAGGGGAACTATGGCTACACCTTC
once	TRBD1	14	TRBV5-1	TRBJ1-6	CASSLGQGASPLHF	TGCGCCAGCAGCCTGGGACAGGGGGCTTCACCCCTCCACTTT
NA	TRBD1	13	TRBV10-3	TRBJ1-4	CAISERQGEKLFF	TGTGCCATCAGTGAACGACAGGGCGAAAAACTGTTTTTT
NA	TRBD1	11	TRBV18	TRBJ1-2	CASSTGYGYTF	TGTGCCAGCTCGACAGGGTATGGCTACACCTTC
NA	NA	14	TRBV5-4	TRBJ1-2	CASSLGGENYGYTF	TGTGCCAGCAGCTTGGGTGGAGAAAACTATGGCTACACCTTC
NA	TRBD2	15	TRBV11-2	TRBJ2-1	CASSLGRGRHNEQFF	TGTGCCAGCAGCTTAGGGCGGGGGAGACACAATGAGCAGTTCTTC
few	TRBD1	13	TRBV12-3/TRBV12-4	TRBJ1-2	CASSPGTGYGYTF	TGTGCCAGCAGTCCCGGGACAGGCTATGGCTACACCTTC
NA	NA	15	TRBV13	TRBJ1-2	CASNRRTGRWVGYTF	TGTGCCAGCAACCGCCGTACGGGTAGGTGGGTTGGCTACACCTTC
once	NA	16	TRBV11-2	TRBJ1-5	CASRSRTLNSNQPQHF	TGTGCCAGCAGAAGCCGGACACTTAATAGCAATCAGCCCCAGCATTTT
once	TRBD1	14	TRBV5-1	TRBJ1-1	CASSDRAGNTEAFF	TGCGCCAGCAGCGACAGGGCCGGGAACACTGAAGCTTTCTTT
NA	NA	14	TRBV14	TRBJ1-6	CASSQGRENSPLHF	TGTGCCAGCAGCCAGGGGAGAGAGAATTCACCCCTCCACTTT
NA	TRBD1	13	TRBV6-5	TRBJ1-6	CASEDRGISPLHF	TGTGCCAGCGAAGACAGGGGAATTTCACCCCTCCACTTT
NA	TRBD1	15	TRBV14	TRBJ1-4	CASSQARGTNEKLFF	TGTGCCAGCAGCCAAGCCAGGGGGACTAATGAAAAACTGTTTTTT
NA	TRBD2	16	TRBV2	TRBJ2-1	CASSPTGTSGGNEQFF	TGTGCCAGCAGTCCGACCGGGACTAGCGGGGGTAATGAGCAGTTCTTC
NA	NA	13	TRBV28	TRBJ1-1	CASSSPSYTEAFF	TGTGCCAGCAGTTCCCCCTCGTACACTGAAGCTTTCTTT
once	TRBD1	16	TRBV19	TRBJ1-3	CASRETGVSSGNTIYF	TGTGCCAGTAGGGAGACAGGGGTGAGCTCTGGAAACACCATATATTTT
few	TRBD1	15	TRBV6-6	TRBJ1-5	CASSLPGQGGQPQHF	TGTGCCAGCAGTCTCCCAGGACAGGGTGGCCAGCCCCAGCATTTT
NA	NA	14	TRBV6-5	TRBJ1-1	CASSYSREGTEAFF	TGTGCCAGCAGTTACTCCAGGGAGGGCACTGAAGCTTTCTTT
NA	NA	13	TRBV10-1	TRBJ1-1	CASSARQSGSAFF	TGCGCCAGCAGTGCGAGACAGTCAGGATCGGCTTTCTTT
NA	TRBD2	15	TRBV3-1/TRBV3-2	TRBJ2-1	CASSQETRGENEQFF	TGTGCCAGCAGCCAAGAAACCCGGGGGGAGAATGAGCAGTTCTTC
NA	TRBD1	17	TRBV18	TRBJ2-1	CASSPPTGTGFYNEQFF	TGTGCCAGCTCACCACCAACCGGGACAGGGTTTTACAATGAGCAGTTCTTC
NA	TRBD1	13	TRBV2	TRBJ2-7	CASRYRGLDEQYF	TGTGCCAGCAGGTACAGGGGTTTAGACGAGCAGTACTTC
medium-sized	TRBD2	14	TRBV29-1	TRBJ2-1	CSSSGGTTYNEQFF	TGCAGCTCTAGCGGGGGAACCACCTACAATGAGCAGTTCTTC
NA	NA	15	TRBV2	TRBJ1-1	CASSADSAGNTEAFF	TGTGCCAGCAGTGCCGATTCGGCAGGGAACACTGAAGCTTTCTTT
once	TRBD1	17	TRBV6-6	TRBJ1-2	CASSPYPGQGVGYGYTF	TGTGCCAGCAGTCCTTACCCGGGACAGGGGGTAGGCTATGGCTACACCTTC
once	TRBD1	13	TRBV18	TRBJ1-1	CASSPLGDSEAFF	TGTGCCAGCTCACCACTAGGGGACAGCGAAGCTTTCTTT
NA	TRBD1	16	TRBV27	TRBJ1-2	CASSSTTGGTGYGYTF	TGTGCCAGCAGTTCAACCACAGGGGGCACTGGCTATGGCTACACCTTC
NA	TRBD1	15	TRBV3-1/TRBV3-2	TRBJ2-7	CASSEPGQRTYEQYF	TGTGCCAGCAGCGAACCGGGACAGCGCACCTACGAGCAGTACTTC
NA	NA	12	TRBV3-1/TRBV3-2	TRBJ1-2	CASSQGGQGYTF	TGTGCCAGCAGCCAAGGCGGCCAGGGCTACACCTTC
NA	TRBD1	13	TRBV29-1	TRBJ1-1	CSVLGTGGTEAFF	TGCAGCGTTCTCGGGACAGGGGGCACTGAAGCTTTCTTT
NA	NA	14	TRBV6-2/TRBV6-3	TRBJ2-3	CASSPGQPADTQYF	TGTGCCAGCAGCCCCGGACAGCCGGCAGATACGCAGTATTTT
once	TRBD1	15	TRBV3-1/TRBV3-2	TRBJ2-1	CASSQDRGVHNEQFF	TGTGCCAGCAGCCAGGACAGGGGGGTTCACAATGAGCAGTTCTTC
NA	NA	16	TRBV28	TRBJ1-3	CATHELSRDTGNTIYF	TGTGCCACCCACGAGCTGTCCCGGGACACTGGAAACACCATATATTTT
NA	TRBD1	16	TRBV10-2	TRBJ1-6	CASSELGQGASSPLHF	TGCGCCAGCAGTGAGTTGGGACAGGGGGCAAGTTCACCCCTCCACTTT
NA	TRBD1	13	TRBV6-5	TRBJ2-7	CASRQQGTYEQYF	TGTGCCAGCAGGCAACAGGGGACCTACGAGCAGTACTTC
NA	NA	14	TRBV28	TRBJ1-6	CASSSVGEDSPLHF	TGTGCCAGCAGTTCCGTCGGAGAGGATTCACCCCTCCACTTT
NA	TRBD1	14	TRBV7-8	TRBJ1-6	CASSPDRVGSPLHF	TGTGCCAGCAGCCCGGACAGGGTTGGCTCACCCCTCCACTTT
NA	NA	11	TRBV27	TRBJ2-7	CASSLGGEQYF	TGTGCCAGCAGTTTAGGGGGGGAGCAGTACTTC
NA	NA	13	TRBV5-8	TRBJ1-2	CASSLVGDYGYTF	TGTGCCAGCAGCTTGGTCGGGGACTATGGCTACACCTTC
NA	TRBD1	13	TRBV24-1	TRBJ1-2	CATSDRQGYGYTF	TGTGCCACCAGTGACAGACAGGGGTATGGCTACACCTTC
NA	NA	12	TRBV29-1	TRBJ1-5	CSVADGNQPQHF	TGCAGCGTCGCAGACGGGAATCAGCCCCAGCATTTT
NA	TRBD2	15	TRBV6-6	TRBJ2-7	CASRLASGSMGEQYF	TGTGCCAGCAGGCTAGCTAGCGGGAGTATGGGCGAGCAGTACTTC
NA	NA	12	TRBV28	TRBJ2-7	CASRTGPYEQYF	TGTGCCAGCAGGACAGGCCCTTACGAGCAGTACTTC
medium-sized	TRBD2	14	TRBV6-5	TRBJ2-3	CASSPSGGPDTQYF	TGTGCCAGCAGTCCTAGCGGGGGGCCGGATACGCAGTATTTT
once	TRBD1	14	TRBV6-5	TRBJ1-3	CASRATGPGNTIYF	TGTGCCAGCAGAGCGACAGGGCCTGGAAACACCATATATTTT
NA	TRBD1	12	TRBV18	TRBJ1-1	CASSPWTGEAFF	TGTGCCAGCTCACCATGGACAGGGGAGGCTTTCTTT
NA	TRBD1	15	TRBV7-2	TRBJ1-1	CASSTQGAGYTEAFF	TGTGCCAGCAGCACACAGGGGGCAGGGTACACTGAAGCTTTCTTT
NA	TRBD1	14	TRBV7-8	TRBJ1-1	CASSSGQEDTEAFF	TGTGCCAGCAGCTCCGGACAGGAGGACACTGAAGCTTTCTTT
NA	NA	12	TRBV6-1	TRBJ1-2	CASSEAGYGYTF	TGTGCCAGCAGTGAGGCGGGGTATGGCTACACCTTC
NA	TRBD1	14	TRBV5-6	TRBJ2-2	CASSDREWTGELFF	TGTGCCAGCAGCGACAGGGAGTGGACCGGGGAGCTGTTTTTT
NA	TRBD2	14	TRBV5-6	TRBJ2-3	CASSQGLAGLTQYF	TGTGCCAGCAGCCAAGGACTAGCTGGGCTTACGCAGTATTTT
NA	NA	13	TRBV9	TRBJ1-2	CASSPLRSYGYTF	TGTGCCAGCAGCCCCCTCAGGTCCTATGGCTACACCTTC
NA	NA	13	TRBV6-5	TRBJ1-1	CASSYRTGTEAFF	TGTGCCAGCAGTTACCGTACAGGGACTGAAGCTTTCTTT
NA	NA	13	TRBV15	TRBJ1-5	CATSRGRYQPQHF	TGTGCCACCAGCAGAGGTCGGTATCAGCCCCAGCATTTT
NA	NA	14	TRBV7-2	TRBJ1-4	CASSRDATNEKLFF	TGTGCCAGCAGTCGGGATGCAACTAATGAAAAACTGTTTTTT
NA	TRBD1	15	TRBV19	TRBJ2-7	CASSIARQGHYEQYF	TGTGCCAGTAGTATAGCCCGACAGGGACACTACGAGCAGTACTTC
NA	TRBD1	16	TRBV2	TRBJ1-4	CASSDTDRVREEKLFF	TGTGCCAGCAGTGATACGGACAGGGTGCGGGAGGAAAAACTGTTTTTT
NA	TRBD1	15	TRBV19	TRBJ1-5	CASSSGTASNQPQHF	TGTGCCAGTAGTTCCGGGACAGCCAGCAATCAGCCCCAGCATTTT